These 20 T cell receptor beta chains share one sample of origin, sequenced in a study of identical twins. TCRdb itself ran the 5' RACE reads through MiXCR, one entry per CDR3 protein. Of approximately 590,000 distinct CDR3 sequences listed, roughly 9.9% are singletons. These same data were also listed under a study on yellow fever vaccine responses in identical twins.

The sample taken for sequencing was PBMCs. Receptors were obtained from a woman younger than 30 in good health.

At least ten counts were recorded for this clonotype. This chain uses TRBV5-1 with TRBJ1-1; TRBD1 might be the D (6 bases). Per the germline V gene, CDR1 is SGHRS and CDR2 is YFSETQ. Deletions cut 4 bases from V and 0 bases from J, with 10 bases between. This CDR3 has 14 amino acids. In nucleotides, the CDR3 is TGCGCCAGCAGCGTCGGGACACTGAACACTGAAGCTTTCTTT. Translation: CASSVGTLNTEAFF.

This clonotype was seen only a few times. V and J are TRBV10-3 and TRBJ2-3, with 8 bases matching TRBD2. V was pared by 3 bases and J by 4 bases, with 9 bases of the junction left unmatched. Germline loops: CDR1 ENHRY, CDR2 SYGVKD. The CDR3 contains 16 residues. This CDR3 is CAISEGAGGSPDTQYF. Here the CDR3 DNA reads TGTGCCATCAGTGAAGGCGCGGGAGGAAGCCCAGATACGCAGTATTTT.

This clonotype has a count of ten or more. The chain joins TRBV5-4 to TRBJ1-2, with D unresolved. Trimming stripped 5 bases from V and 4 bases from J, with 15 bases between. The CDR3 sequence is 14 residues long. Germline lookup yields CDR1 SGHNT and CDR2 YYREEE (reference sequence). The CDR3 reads CASSPLGSLYGYTF. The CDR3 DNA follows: TGTGCCAGCAGTCCCTTGGGCAGCCTCTATGGCTACACCTTC.

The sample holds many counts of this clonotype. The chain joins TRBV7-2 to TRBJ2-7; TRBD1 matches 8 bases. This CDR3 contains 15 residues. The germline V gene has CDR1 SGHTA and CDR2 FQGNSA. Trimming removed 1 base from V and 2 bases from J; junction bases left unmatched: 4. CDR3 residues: CASSLEGTGPYEQYF. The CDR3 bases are TGTGCCAGCAGCTTAGAGGGGACAGGTCCCTACGAGCAGTACTTC.

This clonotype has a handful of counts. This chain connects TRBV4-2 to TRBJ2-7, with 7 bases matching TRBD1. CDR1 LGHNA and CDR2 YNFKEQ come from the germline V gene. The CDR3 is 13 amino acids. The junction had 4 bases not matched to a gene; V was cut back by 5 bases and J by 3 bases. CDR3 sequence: CASSYAGGYEQYF. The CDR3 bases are TGTGCCAGCAGCTACGCAGGGGGCTACGAGCAGTACTTC.

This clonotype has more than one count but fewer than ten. CDR3 in amino acids: CASSVEGGAGGLPRDTQYF. The CDR3 DNA is TGTGCCAGCAGCGTAGAGGGCGGAGCGGGGGGCCTCCCGAGAGATACGCAGTATTTT. The gene calls are TRBV9 and TRBJ2-3, with 9 nucleotides matching TRBD2. The CDR3 runs to 19 residues. Germline CDR1 SGDLS, CDR2 YYNGEE. V was pared by 0 bases and J by 5 bases, with 16 bases of the junction left unmatched.

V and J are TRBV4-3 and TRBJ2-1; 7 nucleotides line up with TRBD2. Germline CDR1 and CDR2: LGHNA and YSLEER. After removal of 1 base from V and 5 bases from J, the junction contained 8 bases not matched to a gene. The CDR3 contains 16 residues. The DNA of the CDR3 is TGCGCCAGCAGCCAAGTGCCTCTAGCGGCGAACAATGAGCAGTTCTTC. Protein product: CASSQVPLAANNEQFF.

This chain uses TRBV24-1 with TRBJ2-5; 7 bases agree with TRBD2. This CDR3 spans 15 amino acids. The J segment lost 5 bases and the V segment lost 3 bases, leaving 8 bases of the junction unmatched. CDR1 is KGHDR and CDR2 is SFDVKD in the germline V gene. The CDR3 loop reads CATSDSPGLVETQYF. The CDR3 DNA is TGTGCCACCAGTGATAGCCCCGGACTAGTGGAGACCCAGTACTTC.

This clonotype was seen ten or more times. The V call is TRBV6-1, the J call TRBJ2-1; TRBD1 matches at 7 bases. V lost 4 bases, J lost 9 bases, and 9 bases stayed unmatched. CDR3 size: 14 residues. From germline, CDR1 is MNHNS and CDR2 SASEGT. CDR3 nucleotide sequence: TGTGCCAGCAGTGTAGCGACAGGGACGGGTGAGCAGTTCTTC. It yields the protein CASSVATGTGEQFF.

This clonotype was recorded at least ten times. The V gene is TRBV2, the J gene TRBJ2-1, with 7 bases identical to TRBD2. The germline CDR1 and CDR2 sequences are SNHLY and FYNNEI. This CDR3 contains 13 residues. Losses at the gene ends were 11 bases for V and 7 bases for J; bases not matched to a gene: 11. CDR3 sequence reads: CAAGGRGENEQFF. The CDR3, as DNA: TGTGCCGCCGGGGGGAGGGGCGAAAATGAGCAGTTCTTC.

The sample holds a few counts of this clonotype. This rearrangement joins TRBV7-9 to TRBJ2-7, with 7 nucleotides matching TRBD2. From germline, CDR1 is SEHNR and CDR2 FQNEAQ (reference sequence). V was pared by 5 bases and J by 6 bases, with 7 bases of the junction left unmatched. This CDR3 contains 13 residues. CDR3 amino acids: CASSEAGTREQYF. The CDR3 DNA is TGTGCCAGCAGCGAAGCGGGAACCCGCGAGCAGTACTTC. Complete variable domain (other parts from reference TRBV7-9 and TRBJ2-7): DTGVSQNPRHKITKRGQNVTFRCDPISEHNRLYWYRQTLGQGPEFLTYFQNEAQLEKSRLLSDRFSAERPKGSFSTLEIQRTEQGDSAMYLCASSEAGTREQYFGPGTRLTVT.

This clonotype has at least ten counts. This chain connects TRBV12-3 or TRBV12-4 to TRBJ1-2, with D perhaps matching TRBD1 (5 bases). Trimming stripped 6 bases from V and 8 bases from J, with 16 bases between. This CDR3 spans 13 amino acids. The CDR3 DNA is TGTGCCAGCAGCCTCCGGGGGGGGGGAGGCTACACCTTC. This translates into CASSLRGGGGYTF.

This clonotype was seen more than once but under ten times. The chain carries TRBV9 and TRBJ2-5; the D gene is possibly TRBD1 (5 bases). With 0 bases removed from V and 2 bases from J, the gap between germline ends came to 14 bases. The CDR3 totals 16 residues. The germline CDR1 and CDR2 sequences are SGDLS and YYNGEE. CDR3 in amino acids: CASSVAQGWTQETQYF. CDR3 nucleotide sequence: TGTGCCAGCAGCGTAGCCCAGGGTTGGACACAAGAGACCCAGTACTTC. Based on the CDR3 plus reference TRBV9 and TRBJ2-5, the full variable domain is DSGVTQTPKHLITATGQRVTLRCSPRSGDLSVYWYQQSLDQGLQFLIQYYNGEERAKGNILERFSAQQFPDLHSELNLSSLELGDSALYFCASSVAQGWTQETQYFGPGTRLLVL.

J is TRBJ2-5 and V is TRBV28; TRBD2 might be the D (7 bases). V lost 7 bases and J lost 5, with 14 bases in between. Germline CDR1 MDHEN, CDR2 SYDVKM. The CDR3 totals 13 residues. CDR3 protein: CASIQGRGETQYF. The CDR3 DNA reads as TGTGCCAGCATCCAGGGGAGGGGGGAGACCCAGTACTTC.

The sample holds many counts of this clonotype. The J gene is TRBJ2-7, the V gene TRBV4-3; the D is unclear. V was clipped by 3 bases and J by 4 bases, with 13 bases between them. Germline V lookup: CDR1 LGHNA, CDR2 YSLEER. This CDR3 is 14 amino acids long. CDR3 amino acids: CASSHEIFVYEQYF. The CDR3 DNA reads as TGCGCCAGCAGCCATGAGATCTTCGTATACGAGCAGTACTTC.

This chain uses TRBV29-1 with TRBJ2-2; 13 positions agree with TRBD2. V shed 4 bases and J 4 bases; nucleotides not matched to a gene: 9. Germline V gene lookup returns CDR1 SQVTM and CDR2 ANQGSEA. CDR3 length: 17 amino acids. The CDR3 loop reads CSVGRTSGSSLTGELFF. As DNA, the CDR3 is TGCAGCGTTGGTAGGACTAGCGGGAGCTCTCTCACCGGGGAGCTGTTTTTT.

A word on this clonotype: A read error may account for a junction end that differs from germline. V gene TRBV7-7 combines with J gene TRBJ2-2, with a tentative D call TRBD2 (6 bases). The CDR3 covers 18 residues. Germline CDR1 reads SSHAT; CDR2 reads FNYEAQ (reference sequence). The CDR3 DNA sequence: TGTGCTAGCAGCTTAGCGAATATGGGGGGATTGAACACCGGGGAGCTGTTTTTT. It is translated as CASSLANMGGLNTGELFF. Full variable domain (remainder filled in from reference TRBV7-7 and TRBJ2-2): GAGVSQSPRYKVTKRGQDVTLRCDPISSHATLYWYQQALGQGPEFLTYFNYEAQPDKSGLPSDRFSAERPEGSISTLTIQRTEQRDSAMYRCASSLANMGGLNTGELFFGEGSRLTVL.

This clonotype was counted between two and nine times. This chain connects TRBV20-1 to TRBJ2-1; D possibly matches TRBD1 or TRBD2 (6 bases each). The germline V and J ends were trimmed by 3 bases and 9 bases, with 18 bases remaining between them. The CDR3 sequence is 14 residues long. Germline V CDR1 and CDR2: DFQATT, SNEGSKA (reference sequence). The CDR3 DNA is TGCAGTGCTAGGGTGTCCCCGAAGGGGGGTGAGCAGTTCTTC. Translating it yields CSARVSPKGGEQFF.

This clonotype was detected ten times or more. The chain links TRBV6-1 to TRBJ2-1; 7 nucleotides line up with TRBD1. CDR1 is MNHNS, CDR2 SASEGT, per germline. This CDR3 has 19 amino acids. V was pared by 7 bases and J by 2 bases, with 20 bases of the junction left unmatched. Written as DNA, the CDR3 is TGTGCCAGCATAAGTCTGGGCCTAACCGGGACAGCTCCCTACAATGAGCAGTTCTTC. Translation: CASISLGLTGTAPYNEQFF.

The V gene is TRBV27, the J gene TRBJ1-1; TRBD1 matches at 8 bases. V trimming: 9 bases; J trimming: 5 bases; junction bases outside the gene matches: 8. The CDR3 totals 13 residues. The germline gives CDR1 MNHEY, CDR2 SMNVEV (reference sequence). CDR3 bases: TGTGCCAGTAAGGACAGGGCAAGGACTGAAGCTTTCTTT. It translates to CASKDRARTEAFF.